The 14 T cell receptor beta chains reported below all come from one sample, sequenced in a study of shared clonotypes between healthy human individuals. Method: immunoSEQ multiplex PCR; TCRdb's copy keeps in-frame clones and lacks some. Of under 2.5 million clones listed, about nine tenths are singletons. The specimen sequenced was naive CD4+ T cells from PBMCs. Subset: CD45RA+ positively selected. These receptors came from a man younger than 30 in good health. Some clones in this sample may be carry-over from other donors' samples.

The chain combines TRBV5-1 with TRBJ2-3; weak D call: TRBD2 (5 bases). CDR1 and CDR2 (germline): SGHRS, YFSETQ. This CDR3 comprises 15 residues. The V end was cut by 3 bases, the J end by 5 bases, with 16 bases between. The CDR3 DNA reads TGCGCCAGCAGCTATGCTCTACGCGGAGGAGATACGCAGTATTTT. This sequence encodes CASSYALRGGDTQYF.

The chain has TRBV11-1 and TRBJ2-2; 7 bases line up with TRBD1. Germline V CDR1 and CDR2: SGHAT, FQDESV (reference sequence). The CDR3 length is 15 residues. J gave up 3 bases and V 5 bases, and 6 bases lay outside the gene matches. The CDR3 loop is CASSPRDRDTGELFF. CDR3 DNA: TGTGCCAGCAGCCCCCGAGACAGGGACACCGGGGAGCTGTTTTTT. Supplemented by reference TRBV11-1 and TRBJ2-2, the full variable domain reads EAEVAQSPRYKITEKSQAVAFWCDPISGHATLYWYRQILGQGPELLVQFQDESVVDDSQLPKDRFSAERLKGVDSTLKIQPAELGDSAMYLCASSPRDRDTGELFFGEGSRLTVL.

This chain links TRBV2 with TRBJ2-3; 9 nucleotides align to TRBD2. Germline CDR1 is SNHLY and CDR2 is FYNNEI. The CDR3 totals 15 residues. The J segment lost 2 bases and the V segment lost 8 bases, leaving 8 bases of the junction unmatched. The CDR3 protein is CASEDSSGVTDTQYF. CDR3 bases: TGTGCCAGCGAAGACTCTAGCGGGGTCACAGATACGCAGTATTTT.

The V gene is TRBV28, the J gene TRBJ2-2, with TRBD2 matching over 10 bases. The CDR3 is made up of 15 amino acids. Trimming removed 8 bases from V and 3 bases from J; junction bases left unmatched: 6. Germline V gene data show CDR1 as MDHEN and CDR2 as SYDVKM. The CDR3 spells CASGLLAGYTGELFF. CDR3 nucleotide sequence: TGTGCCAGCGGACTACTAGCGGGGTACACCGGGGAGCTGTTTTTT. The full variable domain, its missing parts supplied by reference TRBV28 and TRBJ2-2, is DVKVTQSSRYLVKRTGEKVFLECVQDMDHENMFWYRQDPGLGLRLIYFSYDVKMKEKGDIPEGYSVSREKKERFSLILESASTNQTSMYLCASGLLAGYTGELFFGEGSRLTVL.

This chain uses TRBV28 with TRBJ1-5; a possible D gene is TRBD1 (6 bases). V was trimmed by 3 bases and J by 5 bases, leaving 14 bases between them. The germline gives CDR1 MDHEN, CDR2 SYDVKM. CDR3 length: 15 amino acids. CDR3 region: CASSFYRQGYQPQHF. In nucleotides, the CDR3 is TGTGCCAGCAGTTTCTATCGGCAGGGGTATCAGCCCCAGCATTTT.

This sequence joins TRBV5-8 and TRBJ2-7, with D tentatively TRBD1 (6 bases). The V gene lost 4 bases and the J gene lost 0 bases, with 17 bases spanning the gap. The CDR3 loop spans 16 amino acids. Germline CDR1 SGHTS, CDR2 YDEGEE. Written as DNA, the CDR3 is TGTGCCAGCAGCCCGTTACTCGACAGGAACTCCTACGAGCAGTACTTC. As protein: CASSPLLDRNSYEQYF.

Only one count was recorded for this clone. This sequence joins TRBV28 and TRBJ2-7; TRBD1 aligns across 8 bases. V lost 3 bases to trimming and J lost 3 bases; unmatched junction nucleotides: 7. CDR1 and CDR2 from the germline V gene are MDHEN and SYDVKM. The CDR3 has 15 residues. Here the CDR3 DNA reads TGTGCCAGCAGTTTTAGTCCGGGACAGGACTACGAGCAGTACTTC. Translating it yields CASSFSPGQDYEQYF.

The CDR3 sequence: CAARQGDRGHEQYF. DNA for the CDR3: TGTGCCGCCCGACAGGGGGACAGGGGGCACGAGCAGTACTTC. This sequence joins TRBV2 and TRBJ2-7, with 12 nucleotides matching TRBD1. The CDR3 covers 14 residues. Germline lookup yields CDR1 SNHLY and CDR2 FYNNEI. Germline trimming cut 11 bases from V and 5 bases from J; bases unmatched to any gene: 10. Full variable domain (rest looked up from reference TRBV2 and TRBJ2-7): EPEVTQTPSHQVTQMGQEVILRCVPISNHLYFYWYRQILGQKVEFLVSFYNNEISEKSEIFDDQFSVERPDGSNFTLKIRSTKLEDSAMYFCAARQGDRGHEQYFGPGTRLTVT.

This clone was counted a few times. Other nucleotide sequences from this sample produce the same CDR3. The chain recombines TRBV27 with TRBJ1-3; D is unresolved. Germline loops: CDR1 MNHEY, CDR2 SMNVEV (reference sequence). V was clipped by 6 bases and J by 0 bases, with 6 bases between them. CDR3 length: 13 amino acids. CDR3 residues: CASSPISGNTIYF. The CDR3 nucleotides read TGTGCCAGCAGCCCTATCTCTGGAAACACCATATATTTT.

The chain uses TRBV11-1 and TRBJ2-5; D not certain. This CDR3 spans 13 amino acids. V was pared by 5 bases and J by 2 bases, with 9 bases between. CDR1 SGHAT and CDR2 FQDESV come from the germline V gene (reference sequence). Here the CDR3 reads CASSHKRQETQYF. The CDR3 nucleotides are TGTGCCAGCAGCCACAAGAGGCAAGAGACCCAGTACTTC.

The rearrangement joins TRBV30 to TRBJ1-1; D perhaps matches TRBD1 (5 bases). Looked up from germline, CDR1 is GTSNPN and CDR2 is SVGIG (reference sequence). V dropped 3 bases and J dropped 5 bases, with 16 bases sitting between them. CDR3 length: 14 amino acids. CDR3 region: CAWRKKQGGTEAFF. The DNA for the CDR3 is TGTGCCTGGAGAAAAAAGCAGGGCGGGACTGAAGCTTTCTTT.

The rearrangement uses TRBV27 and TRBJ2-7, with D perhaps TRBD2 (6 bases). Trimming removed 3 bases from V and 2 bases from J, with 14 bases in between. The CDR3 has 15 amino acids. The germline V gene encodes CDR1 MNHEY and CDR2 SMNVEV (reference sequence). Written as DNA, the CDR3 is TGTGCCAGCAGTTTGATCGGGGAGGCGACCTACGAGCAGTACTTC. Residues: CASSLIGEATYEQYF.

A word on this clone: Other DNA sequences within the sample encode an identical CDR3. The chain is built from TRBV7-3 and TRBJ2-2; no clear D. Trimming shortened V by 2 bases and J by 2 bases, and 6 bases separated the two germline ends. Germline lookup yields CDR1 SGHTA and CDR2 FQGTGA. The length of the CDR3 is 14 residues. The CDR3 sequence is CASSLGVNTGELFF. CDR3 sequence (DNA): TGTGCCAGCAGCTTAGGGGTAAACACCGGGGAGCTGTTTTTT.

In its sample, this clone was seen once. The same CDR3 also results from other DNA sequences found in this sample. The chain joins TRBV7-8 to TRBJ2-2, with 9 positions matching TRBD2. The CDR3 spans 18 residues. Germline-derived CDR1 and CDR2 are SGHVS and FQNEAQ. V lost 5 bases and J lost 6; bases outside the gene matches: 16. CDR3 protein: CASSPRSGVRLAAGELFF. CDR3 nucleotide sequence: TGTGCCAGCAGCCCCCGTAGCGGCGTCCGACTAGCGGCCGGGGAGCTGTTTTTT.